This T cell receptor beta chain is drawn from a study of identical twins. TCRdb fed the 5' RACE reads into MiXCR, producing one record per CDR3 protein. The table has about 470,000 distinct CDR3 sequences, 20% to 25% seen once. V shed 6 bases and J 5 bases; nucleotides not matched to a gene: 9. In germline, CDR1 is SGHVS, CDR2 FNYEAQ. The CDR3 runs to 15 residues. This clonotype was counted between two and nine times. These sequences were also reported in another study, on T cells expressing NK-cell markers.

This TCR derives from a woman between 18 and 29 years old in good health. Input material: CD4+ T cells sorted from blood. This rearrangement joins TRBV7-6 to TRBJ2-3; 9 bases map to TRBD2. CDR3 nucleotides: TGTGCCAGCAGTTATATAGCGGGGGCAAGAGATACGCAGTATTTT. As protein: CASSYIAGARDTQYF. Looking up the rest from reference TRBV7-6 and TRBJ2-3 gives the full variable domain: GAGVSQSPRYKVTKRGQDVALRCDPISGHVSLYWYRQALGQGPEFLTYFNYEAQQDKSGLPNDRFSAERPEGSISTLTIQRTEQRDSAMYRCASSYIAGARDTQYFGPGTRLTVL.